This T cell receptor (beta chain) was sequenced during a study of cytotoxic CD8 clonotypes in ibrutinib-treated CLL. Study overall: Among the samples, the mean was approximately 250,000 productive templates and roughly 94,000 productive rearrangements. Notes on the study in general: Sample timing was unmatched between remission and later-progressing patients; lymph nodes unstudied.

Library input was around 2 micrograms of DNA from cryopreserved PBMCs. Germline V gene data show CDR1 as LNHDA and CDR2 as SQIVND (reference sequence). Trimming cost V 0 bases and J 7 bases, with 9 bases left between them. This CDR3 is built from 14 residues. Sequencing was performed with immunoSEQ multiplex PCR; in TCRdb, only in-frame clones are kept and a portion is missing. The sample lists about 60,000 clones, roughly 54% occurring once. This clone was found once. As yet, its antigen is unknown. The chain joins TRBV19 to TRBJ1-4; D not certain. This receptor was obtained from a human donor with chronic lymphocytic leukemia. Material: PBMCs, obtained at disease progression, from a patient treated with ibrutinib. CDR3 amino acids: CASSIDSWGEKLFF. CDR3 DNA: TGTGCCAGTAGTATAGATAGTTGGGGTGAAAAACTGTTTTTT. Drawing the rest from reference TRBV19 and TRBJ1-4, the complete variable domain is DGGITQSPKYLFRKEGQNVTLSCEQNLNHDAMYWYRQDPGQGLRLIYYSQIVNDFQKGDIAEGYSVSREKKESFPLTVTSAQKNPTAFYLCASSIDSWGEKLFFGSGTQLSVL.